One sample yielded the 24 T cell receptor beta chains listed below, sequenced in a study of shared clonotypes between healthy human individuals. Method: immunoSEQ multiplex PCR; TCRdb's copy keeps in-frame clones and lacks some. The sample contains hundreds of thousands of clones, around 76% of which appear only once. The sequenced sample consisted of PBMCs. The receptors here all came from a woman aged 40 to 55 in good health. Some clones in this sample may be carry-over from other donors' samples.

The V and J genes are TRBV7-2 and TRBJ2-1; 11 bases are shared with TRBD2. Trimming cost V 5 bases and J 6 bases; bases outside gene matches: 6. There are 15 residues in the CDR3. The germline CDR1 and CDR2 sequences are SGHTA and FQGNSA. The CDR3 spells CASSRGLAAGNEQFF. The DNA for the CDR3 is TGTGCCAGCAGCCGGGGACTAGCGGCAGGCAATGAGCAGTTCTTC.

V usage is TRBV4-3 and J usage is TRBJ2-3; maybe TRBD2 (5 bases). Germline-derived CDR1 and CDR2 are LGHNA and YSLEER. The ends were cut back, 1 base at V and 0 bases at J, with 11 bases in the middle. The CDR3 has 16 residues. As DNA, the CDR3 is TGCGCCAGCAGCCAAGTGAGGGCCTCTAGCACAGATACGCAGTATTTT. Its translation is CASSQVRASSTDTQYF.

J is TRBJ2-5 and V is TRBV7-9; D may match TRBD1 or TRBD2 (5 bases each). V was clipped by 5 bases and J by 11 bases, with 24 bases between them. Germline V gene data show CDR1 as SEHNR and CDR2 as FQNEAQ (reference sequence). This CDR3 is 15 amino acids long. The CDR3 DNA reads as TGTGCCAGCAGCCACACCTTGTCCGGGGCAAGGGAGCAGTACTTC. It is translated as CASSHTLSGAREQYF.

The CDR3 spells CASSQDPGQGFSGYTF. In DNA, the CDR3 is TGTGCCAGCAGCCAAGATCCGGGACAGGGGTTTTCTGGCTACACCTTC. The chain has TRBV4-2 and TRBJ1-2, with 10 nucleotides matching TRBD1. The V segment lost 0 bases and the J segment 7 bases; nucleotides outside the gene matches: 8. This CDR3 has 16 residues. The germline V gene encodes CDR1 LGHNA and CDR2 YNFKEQ.

This chain links TRBV20-1 with TRBJ2-3, with D possibly being TRBD2 (5 bases). The CDR3 totals 11 residues. V was trimmed by 4 bases and J by 9 bases, leaving 11 bases between them. Germline lookup yields CDR1 DFQATT and CDR2 SNEGSKA (reference sequence). The CDR3 coding sequence is TGCAGTGCTACCGGCCGGAGGACGCAGTATTTT. Encoded protein: CSATGRRTQYF.

V gene TRBV28 combines with J gene TRBJ2-7; D may match TRBD1 or TRBD2 (5 bases each). CDR1 and CDR2 (germline): MDHEN, SYDVKM. The CDR3 contains 14 residues. V gave up 7 bases and J gave up 3 bases, with 16 bases separating them. CDR3 nucleotides: TGTGCCAGCACATCTCAGGGAGATGGCTACGAGCAGTACTTC. Residues: CASTSQGDGYEQYF.

On this clone itself: This sample includes further DNA sequences coding for the same CDR3. The J gene is TRBJ1-5, the V gene TRBV19; D unclear. This CDR3 region has 12 residues. CDR1 and CDR2 from the germline V gene are LNHDA and SQIVND (reference sequence). Trimming cost V 1 base and J 2 bases, with 0 bases left between them. DNA of the CDR3: TGTGCCAGTAGTATAGGCAATCAGCCCCAGCATTTT. Translation: CASSIGNQPQHF.

This clone was picked up one time. The chain has TRBV11-2 and TRBJ1-5; D is uncertain. Germline V gene sequence: CDR1 SGHAT, CDR2 FQNNGV. Trimming took 4 bases from V and 4 from J, leaving 8 bases between them. The length of the CDR3 is 13 residues. The chain's CDR3 is CASSSGRNQPQHF. In DNA, the CDR3 is TGTGCCAGCAGCTCCGGACGAAATCAGCCCCAGCATTTT. Drawing the rest from reference TRBV11-2 and TRBJ1-5, the complete variable domain is EAGVAQSPRYKIIEKRQSVAFWCNPISGHATLYWYQQILGQGPKLLIQFQNNGVVDDSQLPKDRFSAERLKGVDSTLKIQPAKLEDSAVYLCASSSGRNQPQHFGDGTRLSIL.

The chain is built from TRBV2 and TRBJ2-6; either TRBD1 or TRBD2 may fit D (5 bases each). In germline, CDR1 is SNHLY, CDR2 FYNNEI. The CDR3 sequence is 17 residues long. V lost 0 bases to trimming and J lost 2 bases, with 11 bases between them. CDR3 sequence (DNA): TGTGCCAGCAGTGAAGCGCTTCAGGGACCTGGGGCCAACGTCCTGACTTTC. Its protein product is CASSEALQGPGANVLTF.

This clone was seen repeatedly, ten times or more. This chain links TRBV5-6 with TRBJ2-6; D is ambiguous. The V end lost 4 bases, the J end lost 4 bases, and 15 bases lay between the germline ends. The CDR3 totals 16 residues. Per the germline V gene, CDR1 is SGHDT and CDR2 is YYEEEE. CDR3 bases: TGTGCCAGCAGCCCGGAGCCCTTTGGAGGGGCCAACGTCCTGACTTTC. Translated, it gives CASSPEPFGGANVLTF. The complete variable domain, with remaining parts taken from reference TRBV5-6 and TRBJ2-6, reads DAGVTQSPTHLIKTRGQQVTLRCSPKSGHDTVSWYQQALGQGPQFIFQYYEEEERQRGNFPDRFSGHQFPNYSSELNVNALLLGDSALYLCASSPEPFGGANVLTFGAGSRLTVL.

This clone was picked up many times. The chain has TRBV5-4 and TRBJ2-6, with TRBD1 matching 9 bases. Germline CDR1 and CDR2: SGHNT and YYREEE (reference sequence). Trimming cost V 7 bases and J 4 bases; bases outside gene matches: 12. CDR3 length: 17 amino acids. The DNA for the CDR3 is TGTGCCAGCCGGCCCGCCGGGACAGGGACCGGGGCCAACGTCCTGACTTTC. It translates to CASRPAGTGTGANVLTF. The full variable domain, with the rest looked up from reference TRBV5-4 and TRBJ2-6, is ETGVTQSPTHLIKTRGQQVTLRCSSQSGHNTVSWYQQALGQGPQFIFQYYREEENGRGNFPPRFSGLQFPNYSSELNVNALELDDSALYLCASRPAGTGTGANVLTFGAGSRLTVL.

The genes are TRBV4-1 and TRBJ1-1; weak D call: TRBD1 (6 bases). The CDR3 length is 12 residues. Trimming removed 8 bases at V and 1 base at J, with 8 bases between. The germline V gene has CDR1 MGHRA and CDR2 YSYEKL. The CDR3 DNA reads as TGCGCCAGCGGACAGCCGAACACTGAAGCTTTCTTT. Amino acids: CASGQPNTEAFF.

This clone was found a few times. CDR3 region: CASSAGTGNTDTQYF. The CDR3 region has the DNA TGTGCCAGCAGCGCCGGGACAGGGAACACAGATACGCAGTATTTT. The chain recombines TRBV11-1 with TRBJ2-3; 9 bases are a match to TRBD1. The CDR3 extends over 15 amino acids. Trimming cost V 5 bases and J 2 bases; bases outside gene matches: 5. Germline V gene sequence: CDR1 SGHAT, CDR2 FQDESV (reference sequence).

The CDR3 nucleotides read TGCGCCAGCAGCTTGGAAGGACTAGCGGGAGGGCGGGGGTCCGGCGAGCAGTACTTC. It specifies CASSLEGLAGGRGSGEQYF. The J gene is TRBJ2-7, the V gene TRBV5-1; 15 nucleotides align to TRBD2. V lost 0 bases and J lost 6; bases outside the gene matches: 13. The germline CDR1 and CDR2 sequences are SGHRS and YFSETQ. The CDR3 consists of 19 residues.

The chain has TRBV5-6 and TRBJ2-7; TRBD1 is a possible D gene (5 bases). CDR3 length: 13 residues. Trimming cost V 2 bases and J 3 bases, with 9 bases left between them. CDR1 SGHDT and CDR2 YYEEEE come from the germline V gene. CDR3 in amino acids: CASSLPGNYEQYF. In nucleotides, the CDR3 is TGTGCCAGCAGCTTACCAGGGAACTACGAGCAGTACTTC.

The rearrangement uses TRBV6-4 and TRBJ2-3, with 8 bases that match TRBD2. Germline trimming cut 2 bases from V and 3 bases from J; bases unmatched to any gene: 4. The CDR3 extends over 15 amino acids. The germline CDR1 and CDR2 sequences are MRHNA and SNTAGT. The CDR3 here is CASSDEGLVTDTQYF. The CDR3, as DNA: TGTGCCAGCAGTGACGAGGGACTAGTAACAGATACGCAGTATTTT.

This clone was seen repeatedly, ten times or more. The chain couples TRBV2 to TRBJ1-1; tentative D call: TRBD1 (5 bases). The V end was cut by 7 bases, the J end by 0 bases, with 9 bases between. Germline CDR1 reads SNHLY; CDR2 reads FYNNEI. The CDR3 length is 13 residues. Written as DNA, the CDR3 is TGTGCCAGCACGGGGGTAATGAACACTGAAGCTTTCTTT. Translation gives CASTGVMNTEAFF.

As DNA, the CDR3 is TGTGCCAGCTCACCACAGGGAAAGGTGAACACTGAAGCTTTCTTT. Translation gives CASSPQGKVNTEAFF. The chain is built from TRBV18 and TRBJ1-1; D remains unclear. Germline V gives CDR1 KGHSH, CDR2 LQKENI. This CDR3 contains 15 residues. Trimming took 1 base from V and 0 from J, leaving 9 bases between them.

This chain links TRBV6-1 with TRBJ1-6; D not resolved. The CDR3 runs 12 residues. Trimming removed 6 bases from V and 13 bases from J, with 13 bases in between. Germline loops: CDR1 MNHNS, CDR2 SASEGT. The CDR3 is CASRAEGIPLHF. For the CDR3, the DNA is TGTGCCAGCAGGGCGGAAGGAATTCCCCTCCACTTT.

This clone showed up just once. The V call is TRBV5-1, the J call TRBJ2-7; 10 bases agree with TRBD1. The CDR3 extends over 15 amino acids. The V and J ends lost 0 bases and 5 bases, in that order; junction bases with no gene match: 5. Germline CDR1 SGHRS, CDR2 YFSETQ. In DNA form, the CDR3 reads TGCGCCAGCAGCTTGGGGGACAGGGGTGACGACGAGCAGTACTTC. Translating it yields CASSLGDRGDDEQYF.

This chain links TRBV6-1 with TRBJ2-7, with D possibly matching TRBD1 (6 bases). V was shortened by 4 bases and J by 7 bases, with 20 bases between the two germline ends. Germline V gene sequence: CDR1 MNHNS, CDR2 SASEGT. The CDR3 runs to 15 residues. CDR3 in DNA: TGTGCCAGCAGTGGGGGTTGGGGGCGAATCGGGGAGCAGTACTTC. It specifies CASSGGWGRIGEQYF.

This sequence joins TRBV27 and TRBJ2-4, with TRBD2 identical over 7 bases. J was trimmed by 7 bases and V by 8 bases; bases with no gene match: 14. Germline CDR1 MNHEY, CDR2 SMNVEV (reference sequence). This CDR3 contains 15 residues. CDR3 nucleotides: TGTGCCAGCGGCCCCCTCCGGGGGGTCGGGAACATTCAGTACTTC. Its protein product is CASGPLRGVGNIQYF.

This chain uses TRBV10-3 with TRBJ1-1; 7 bases line up with TRBD1. J was trimmed by 0 bases and V by 1 base; bases with no gene match: 2. The germline V gene encodes CDR1 ENHRY and CDR2 SYGVKD. The length of the CDR3 is 15 residues. The DNA for the CDR3 is TGTGCCATCAGTGAGTGGGGACAGATGAACACTGAAGCTTTCTTT. Translation: CAISEWGQMNTEAFF.

The CDR3 nucleotides are TGTGCCAGTTGGGGGAGGGGGTCTTATCAGCCCCAGCATTTT. Protein: CASWGRGSYQPQHF. The V and J genes are TRBV28 and TRBJ1-5; weak D call: TRBD1 (6 bases). Trimming took off 9 bases at V and 5 bases at J, with 17 bases between the two ends. The CDR3 loop spans 14 amino acids. Per the germline V gene, CDR1 is MDHEN and CDR2 is SYDVKM.